The 10 T cell receptor beta chains given below trace back to one sample, sequenced in a study of long-term antiretroviral therapy in people with HIV. Version v3.0 of the immunoSEQ assay was performed at survey level. Generated by immunoSEQ multiplex PCR, the TCRdb table keeps only in-frame clones and is missing some. The sample lists 11,000 to 15,000 clones; 70% to 85% were seen once. Specimen: unsorted PBMCs, collected 0.4 years after starting antiretroviral therapy. All receptors derive from a man aged 25 to 40 with HIV.

This chain uses TRBV28 with TRBJ2-3; D perhaps matches TRBD2 (6 bases). The CDR3 spans 16 residues. In germline, CDR1 is MDHEN, CDR2 SYDVKM. Trimming cost V 5 bases and J 2 bases, with 17 bases left between them. CDR3 loop: CASSTLIGTYTDTQYF. The CDR3 nucleotides read TGTGCCAGCAGTACACTCATCGGGACTTACACAGATACGCAGTATTTT.

This clone was detected a few times. This chain connects TRBV19 to TRBJ2-1; tentatively, D is TRBD2 (6 bases). Germline V CDR1 and CDR2: LNHDA, SQIVND (reference sequence). V dropped 3 bases and J dropped 2 bases, with 8 bases sitting between them. The length of the CDR3 is 14 residues. The CDR3 DNA is TGTGCCAGTAGTATCGGGGGACCCTACAATGAGCAGTTCTTC. Translated: CASSIGGPYNEQFF.

This sequence joins TRBV28 and TRBJ2-7; D may be TRBD1 or TRBD2 (5 bases each). The length of the CDR3 is 12 residues. Germline-derived CDR1 and CDR2 are MDHEN and SYDVKM. With 8 bases removed from V and 0 bases from J, the gap between germline ends came to 8 bases. DNA for the CDR3: TGTGCCAGCGGGGGAAGCTCCTACGAGCAGTACTTC. Its protein product is CASGGSSYEQYF. Complete variable domain (other parts from reference TRBV28 and TRBJ2-7): DVKVTQSSRYLVKRTGEKVFLECVQDMDHENMFWYRQDPGLGLRLIYFSYDVKMKEKGDIPEGYSVSREKKERFSLILESASTNQTSMYLCASGGSSYEQYFGPGTRLTVT.

The V call is TRBV30, the J call TRBJ2-1; D is undetermined. The germline V gene encodes CDR1 GTSNPN and CDR2 SVGIG (reference sequence). CDR3 size: 11 residues. The V end lost 8 bases, the J end lost 3 bases, and 8 bases lay between the germline ends. CDR3 in DNA: TGTGCCCGGTGGGGCTACAATGAGCAGTTCTTC. This codes for CARWGYNEQFF.

This clone was counted once. The chain combines TRBV28 with TRBJ1-2; tentatively, D is TRBD1 (5 bases). The CDR3 has 15 residues. The ends were cut back, 2 bases at V and 1 base at J, with 11 bases in the middle. The germline V gene encodes CDR1 MDHEN and CDR2 SYDVKM. The DNA for the CDR3 is TGTGCCAGCAGTTTAAGGGAGGGACTTAACTATGGCTACACCTTC. Translation gives CASSLREGLNYGYTF.

This chain uses TRBV13 with TRBJ2-7; TRBD2 aligns across 12 bases. With 5 bases clipped from V and 3 bases from J, the junction kept 5 bases outside the gene matches. The CDR3 consists of 15 residues. CDR1 and CDR2 from the germline V gene are PRHDT and FYEKMQ (reference sequence). The CDR3 region has the DNA TGTGCCAGCAGCGCCCGACTAGCGGGAGACTACGAGCAGTACTTC. Translating gives CASSARLAGDYEQYF.

The V and J genes are TRBV7-9 and TRBJ1-2; D possibly corresponds to TRBD1 (6 bases). This CDR3 is 16 amino acids long. V dropped 4 bases and J dropped 4 bases, with 19 bases sitting between them. Germline CDR1 reads SEHNR; CDR2 reads FQNEAQ (reference sequence). CDR3 sequence reads: CASSSRTARLIYGYTF. CDR3 nucleotide sequence: TGTGCCAGCAGCTCACGGACAGCCCGGTTAATCTATGGCTACACCTTC.

This chain joins TRBV7-9 and TRBJ1-2, with TRBD1 matching 10 bases. From germline, CDR1 is SEHNR and CDR2 FQNEAQ (reference sequence). Unmatched junction bases numbered 9, after V lost 5 bases and J lost 6 bases. This CDR3 comprises 15 residues. For the CDR3, the DNA is TGTGCCAGCAGCACGGGTGGGGACAGGGGAAATGGCTACACCTTC. Protein: CASSTGGDRGNGYTF.

The J gene is TRBJ1-1, the V gene TRBV7-6; 9 positions match TRBD1. Germline CDR1 and CDR2: SGHVS and FNYEAQ. The CDR3 is 18 amino acids. Trimming cost V 1 base and J 1 base; bases outside gene matches: 10. The CDR3 loop is CASSLVGTGLLSNTEAFF. CDR3 DNA: TGTGCCAGCAGCTTAGTTGGGACAGGGCTCTTGTCGAACACTGAAGCTTTCTTT.

V usage is TRBV28 and J usage is TRBJ2-7; D is perhaps TRBD1 (6 bases). With 6 bases removed from V and 8 bases from J, the gap between germline ends came to 11 bases. The germline gives CDR1 MDHEN, CDR2 SYDVKM. The CDR3 runs to 11 residues. The CDR3 coding sequence is TGTGCCAGCAGCTCAGGGGAGAAGCAGTACTTC. Translating it yields CASSSGEKQYF.